The 30 T cell receptor beta chains below were found in one sample sequenced in a study of T cells in Graves' hyperthyroidism and ophthalmopathy. What was amplified from RNA transcripts were TCR beta CDR3 regions. RT-PCR in the first round (using the HTBI primer set) targeted the TCR CDR3. TCRdb reanalysed the multiplex PCR reads using MiXCR and keeps one entry per CDR3 protein. The repertoire has just under 750,000 distinct CDR3 sequences, over 35% of them found once; the top ten carry around 31%. The sequencing sample was made of blood. Every receptor here comes from a middle-aged woman with Graves' hyperthyroidism.

This clonotype was observed many times. The chain is built from TRBV10-1 and TRBJ2-2; TRBD1 is a possible D gene (6 bases). This CDR3 has 14 residues. The germline V gene encodes CDR1 WNHNN and CDR2 SYGVQD (reference sequence). Trimming left V 5 bases short and J 1 base short, with 8 bases between. As DNA, the CDR3 is TGCGCCAGCAGTTTCAGGGGGAACACCGGGGAGCTGTTTTTT. Protein product: CASSFRGNTGELFF.

The chain couples TRBV29-1 to TRBJ2-5; the D call may be TRBD1 or TRBD2 (6 bases each). CDR1 SQVTM and CDR2 ANQGSEA come from the germline V gene. The CDR3 totals 13 residues. The ends were cut back, 3 bases at V and 4 bases at J, with 12 bases in the middle. The CDR3 nucleotides read TGCAGCGTTGACGACGGGGGCCCAGAGACCCAGTACTTC. It codes for CSVDDGGPETQYF.

CDR3 protein: CSAWTGAEKLFF. DNA for the CDR3: TGCAGTGCTTGGACAGGGGCTGAAAAACTGTTTTTT. The rearrangement links TRBV20-1 to TRBJ1-4; the match to TRBD1 covers 9 bases. The CDR3 spans 12 residues. Germline V gives CDR1 DFQATT, CDR2 SNEGSKA (reference sequence). Trimming removed 5 bases from V and 7 bases from J; junction bases left unmatched: 2.

V is TRBV29-1 and J is TRBJ2-2; 9 positions agree with TRBD1. Germline V gene lookup returns CDR1 SQVTM and CDR2 ANQGSEA. Trimming at V came to 4 bases and at J to 4 bases, leaving 7 bases not matched to a gene. This CDR3 has 15 residues. The CDR3 is CSVAPQGAGTGELFF. The CDR3 bases are TGCAGCGTTGCCCCACAGGGGGCCGGCACCGGGGAGCTGTTTTTT.

The V and J genes are TRBV5-6 and TRBJ2-2, with TRBD2 matching over 9 bases. Trimming took 4 bases from V and 6 from J; bases not matched to a gene: 13. This CDR3 is built from 17 residues. Germline CDR1 SGHDT, CDR2 YYEEEE. The CDR3: CASSVLAGLVPAGELFF. In nucleotides, the CDR3 is TGTGCCAGCAGCGTACTAGCGGGCCTCGTCCCTGCCGGGGAGCTGTTTTTT.

In its sample, this clonotype was seen many times. The chain recombines TRBV19 with TRBJ1-6; D is possibly TRBD1 (6 bases). This CDR3 has 13 amino acids. Germline lookup yields CDR1 LNHDA and CDR2 SQIVND (reference sequence). The ends were cut back, 7 bases at V and 9 bases at J, with 13 bases in the middle. In nucleotides, the CDR3 is TGTGCCAGTATGGACAGATACGGTTCACCCCTCCACTTT. It is translated as CASMDRYGSPLHF. Combining the CDR3 with reference TRBV19 and TRBJ1-6 gives the whole variable domain DGGITQSPKYLFRKEGQNVTLSCEQNLNHDAMYWYRQDPGQGLRLIYYSQIVNDFQKGDIAEGYSVSREKKESFPLTVTSAQKNPTAFYLCASMDRYGSPLHFGNGTRLTVT.

Note on this clonotype: This may stem from a read error, because a much larger clone lies one nucleotide away. The rearrangement joins TRBV20-1 to TRBJ2-7; no reliable D call. The CDR3 totals 14 residues. Looked up from germline, CDR1 is DFQATT and CDR2 is SNEGSKA (reference sequence). In DNA form, the CDR3 reads TGCAGTGCTCCGAGCCCATCCTCCTCCTACGCGCAGTACTTC. Amino acid sequence: CSAPSPSSSYAQYF.

The V call is TRBV7-8, the J call TRBJ1-6; D not certain. Germline CDR1 is SGHVS and CDR2 is FQNEAQ. V was pared by 1 base and J by 6 bases, with 10 bases between. The CDR3 runs 15 residues. CDR3 sequence reads: CASSLEPEANSPLHF. CDR3 DNA sequence: TGTGCCAGCAGCTTAGAGCCAGAAGCTAATTCACCCCTCCACTTT. The full variable domain, completed using reference TRBV7-8 and TRBJ1-6, is GAGVSQSPRYKVAKRGQDVALRCDPISGHVSLFWYQQALGQGPEFLTYFQNEAQLDKSGLPSDRFFAERPEGSVSTLKIQRTQQEDSAVYLCASSLEPEANSPLHFGNGTRLTVT.

The rearrangement uses TRBV10-3 and TRBJ1-4; D is undetermined. Germline values: CDR1 ENHRY, CDR2 SYGVKD. The CDR3 covers 14 residues. The V end was cut by 2 bases, the J end by 6 bases, with 10 bases between. CDR3 residues: CAISERSSDEKLFF. CDR3 coding DNA: TGTGCCATCAGTGAGCGGTCGTCGGATGAAAAACTGTTTTTT.

The chain combines TRBV6-5 with TRBJ2-2; D is ambiguous. The CDR3 is 14 amino acids. Germline loops: CDR1 MNHEY, CDR2 SVGAGI. V lost 2 bases and J 1 base, leaving 5 bases between the germline ends. This CDR3 is CASSYNGNTGELFF. In DNA, the CDR3 is TGTGCCAGCAGTTACAATGGGAACACCGGGGAGCTGTTTTTT.

The chain joins TRBV2 to TRBJ1-2; no firm D call. Germline V gives CDR1 SNHLY, CDR2 FYNNEI. This CDR3 is 13 amino acids long. V shed 4 bases and J shed 1 base, with 7 bases lying between them. The CDR3 sequence is CASSGIVNYGYTF. The CDR3 DNA follows: TGTGCCAGCAGTGGCATTGTTAACTATGGCTACACCTTC.

The genes are TRBV9 and TRBJ1-1, with TRBD1 matching 8 bases. This CDR3 is 14 amino acids long. V shed 4 bases and J 4 bases; nucleotides not matched to a gene: 6. Germline V gene lookup returns CDR1 SGDLS and CDR2 YYNGEE. In DNA form, the CDR3 reads TGTGCCAGCAGCCAAACAGGGGGATCCACTGAAGCTTTCTTT. This translates into CASSQTGGSTEAFF.

CDR3 sequence: CASSLDGGIADTQYF. The DNA for the CDR3 is TGCGCCAGCAGCTTGGACGGGGGGATAGCAGATACGCAGTATTTT. The rearrangement uses TRBV5-1 and TRBJ2-3, with 7 bases that match TRBD2. Losses at the gene ends were 0 bases for V and 4 bases for J; bases not matched to a gene: 5. The CDR3 runs 15 residues. CDR1 is SGHRS, CDR2 YFSETQ, per germline. Variable domain in full (rest from reference TRBV5-1 and TRBJ2-3): KAGVTQTPRYLIKTRGQQVTLSCSPISGHRSVSWYQQTPGQGLQFLFEYFSETQRNKGNFPGRFSGRQFSNSRSEMNVSTLELGDSALYLCASSLDGGIADTQYFGPGTRLTVL.

DNA of the CDR3: TGTGCCAGCAGCCCAAACTCGGGACAGGGAGAAGAGACCCAGTACTTC. The encoded protein is CASSPNSGQGEETQYF. The chain joins TRBV5-5 to TRBJ2-5, with 9 nucleotides matching TRBD1. The CDR3 consists of 16 residues. V lost 4 bases and J lost 3; bases outside the gene matches: 10. Germline V gene sequence: CDR1 SGHKS, CDR2 YYEKEE (reference sequence).

The chain uses TRBV7-9 and TRBJ1-1; TRBD1 agrees at 9 bases. The germline CDR1 and CDR2 sequences are SEHNR and FQNEAQ (reference sequence). The CDR3 is 16 residues long. With V trimmed by 6 bases and J by 3 bases, 11 bases remained unmatched. CDR3 bases: TGTGCCAGCAGTTACTCTACAGGGGGCGCTGACACTGAAGCTTTCTTT. The encoded protein is CASSYSTGGADTEAFF. The full variable domain, in which reference TRBV7-9 and TRBJ1-1 provide the parts outside the CDR3, is DTGVSQNPRHKITKRGQNVTFRCDPISEHNRLYWYRQTLGQGPEFLTYFQNEAQLEKSRLLSDRFSAERPKGSFSTLEIQRTEQGDSAMYLCASSYSTGGADTEAFFGQGTRLTVV.

A word on this clonotype: A much bigger clone sits one base away, suggesting this may be a read error. A read error is likely, as this CDR3 ends without the conserved phenylalanine or tryptophan. The chain employs TRBV9 and TRBJ2-2; D not certain. The V gene lost 2 bases and the J gene lost 8 bases, with 7 bases spanning the gap. Germline V gene lookup returns CDR1 SGDLS and CDR2 YYNGEE. The CDR3 loop spans 12 amino acids. The CDR3 region is CASSVRWGELFY. The CDR3 DNA sequence: TGTGCCAGCAGCGTCCGATGGGGGGAGCTGTTTTAT.

This clonotype was observed a few times. This chain joins TRBV6-6 and TRBJ2-2, with D possibly matching TRBD2 (6 bases). Germline assignment: CDR1 MNHNY and CDR2 SVGAGI (reference sequence). This CDR3 spans 15 amino acids. The V end lost 6 bases, the J end lost 4 bases, and 15 bases lay between the germline ends. The CDR3: CASRGGTALTGELFF. CDR3 DNA: TGTGCCAGCAGGGGGGGTACAGCTCTCACCGGGGAGCTGTTTTTT.

Ten or more counts support this clonotype. The chain has TRBV5-6 and TRBJ2-5; D might be TRBD1 (6 bases). The V end was cut by 4 bases, the J end by 1 base, with 14 bases between. This CDR3 region has 15 residues. CDR1 is SGHDT, CDR2 YYEEEE, per germline. CDR3 DNA sequence: TGTGCCAGCAGCCCTATTGACAGGCGCCAAGAGACCCAGTACTTC. Protein: CASSPIDRRQETQYF. The full variable domain, its missing parts supplied by reference TRBV5-6 and TRBJ2-5, is DAGVTQSPTHLIKTRGQQVTLRCSPKSGHDTVSWYQQALGQGPQFIFQYYEEEERQRGNFPDRFSGHQFPNYSSELNVNALLLGDSALYLCASSPIDRRQETQYFGPGTRLLVL.

This clonotype came up many times. The V and J genes are TRBV7-9 and TRBJ2-5, with TRBD1 matching over 7 bases. J gave up 2 bases and V 3 bases, and 6 bases lay outside the gene matches. Germline lookup yields CDR1 SEHNR and CDR2 FQNEAQ (reference sequence). CDR3 length: 15 amino acids. The CDR3 coding sequence is TGTGCCAGCAGCTTCGGTGGGGGACAGCAAGAGACCCAGTACTTC. This gives the protein CASSFGGGQQETQYF.

The J gene is TRBJ1-1, the V gene TRBV9; no firm D call. Germline V lookup: CDR1 SGDLS, CDR2 YYNGEE. The length of the CDR3 is 17 residues. Trimming took 4 bases from V and 5 from J, leaving 24 bases between them. CDR3 DNA sequence: TGTGCCAGCAGCCAAGAACGTCCAGGCCTTTGGAGGACTGAAGCTTTCTTT. Translation: CASSQERPGLWRTEAFF.

The DNA of the CDR3 is TGTGCCACCAGTGACCCTAAGGGGACAGCTTTCTTT. Translated: CATSDPKGTAFF. This chain connects TRBV24-1 to TRBJ1-1; TRBD1 might be the D (5 bases). The CDR3 covers 12 residues. The germline gives CDR1 KGHDR, CDR2 SFDVKD. The V and J ends lost 4 bases and 10 bases respectively, with 12 bases between them.

Turning to this clonotype: This may stem from a read error, because a much larger clone lies one nucleotide away. The rearrangement uses TRBV19 and TRBJ1-5; possible D gene TRBD1, 5 bases. The V end lost 5 bases, the J end lost 6 bases, and 20 bases lay between the germline ends. The CDR3 has 16 amino acids. Germline loops: CDR1 LNHDA, CDR2 SQIVND (reference sequence). The CDR3 loop reads CASSLTGTLGGQPQHF. The CDR3, as DNA: TGTGCCAGTAGTCTTACCGGGACTCTGGGTGGTCAGCCCCAGCATTTT.

This clonotype turned up a few times. One end of the junction is discordant with germline, which a read error may explain. This chain links TRBV10-2 with TRBJ1-6; no clear D. CDR3 length: 16 amino acids. The V gene's germline CDR1 is WSHSY and CDR2 SAAADI. In nucleotides, the CDR3 is TGTGCCAGCAGTTACTCCCAGCTCTCCTATAATTCACCCCTCCACTTT. Protein product: CASSYSQLSYNSPLHF.

The chain uses TRBV7-2 and TRBJ1-1, with 7 bases that match TRBD1. Trimming at V came to 5 bases and at J to 1 base, leaving 10 bases not matched to a gene. CDR3 length equals 16 residues. The germline V gene has CDR1 SGHTA and CDR2 FQGNSA. The CDR3 spells CASSNRPRTGNTEAFF. In nucleotides, the CDR3 is TGTGCCAGCAGCAACCGCCCCCGGACAGGGAACACTGAAGCTTTCTTT.

The chain joins TRBV7-2 to TRBJ1-4; possible D gene TRBD1, 5 bases. V was pared by 5 bases and J by 7 bases, with 23 bases between. The CDR3 has 17 residues. The germline V gene encodes CDR1 SGHTA and CDR2 FQGNSA. CDR3: CASSQAGTPLGVEKLFF. The CDR3 nucleotides are TGTGCCAGCAGCCAAGCGGGGACCCCACTCGGAGTTGAAAAACTGTTTTTT.

Worth noting for this clonotype: A much larger clone differs by one base, so this may be a read error. The chain is built from TRBV7-9 and TRBJ1-1; D gene unclear. CDR1 is SEHNR and CDR2 is FQNEAQ in the germline V gene (reference sequence). The CDR3 sequence is 14 residues long. V was cut by 7 bases and J by 6 bases, with 18 bases left in between. The CDR3 region has the DNA TGTGCCAGCACCTTCAGGAGAGGAGAGCCTGAAGCTTTCTTT. Translated: CASTFRRGEPEAFF. Filled out from reference TRBV7-9 and TRBJ1-1, the complete variable domain reads DTGVSQNPRHKITKRGQNVTFRCDPISEHNRLYWYRQTLGQGPEFLTYFQNEAQLEKSRLLSDRFSAERPKGSFSTLEIQRTEQGDSAMYLCASTFRRGEPEAFFGQGTRLTVV.

This clonotype has just one count. One base away lies a much larger clone, so this may be a sequencing read error. The V and J genes are TRBV5-1 and TRBJ2-7, with 7 bases that match TRBD1. The V gene's germline CDR1 is SGHRS and CDR2 YFSETQ. CDR3 size: 14 residues. The CDR3 sequence is CANSSRDSTYEQYF. In DNA form, the CDR3 reads TGCGCCAACAGCTCCCGGGACAGCACCTACGAGCAGTACTTC.

Concerning this clonotype: One base away lies a much larger clone, so this may be a sequencing read error. The chain links TRBV10-3 to TRBJ1-2, with 8 bases that match TRBD1. J gave up 4 bases and V 5 bases, and 6 bases lay outside the gene matches. The germline gives CDR1 ENHRY, CDR2 SYGVKD. There are 14 residues in the CDR3. In DNA, the CDR3 is TGTGCCATCAGTTACACTGGGACAGGCTATGGCTACACCTTC. It translates to CAISYTGTGYGYTF.

V gene TRBV5-4 combines with J gene TRBJ1-2, with D unresolved. V was trimmed by 1 base and J by 2 bases, leaving 12 bases between them. The CDR3 is 15 residues long. Germline lookup yields CDR1 SGHNT and CDR2 YYREEE (reference sequence). CDR3 in amino acids: CASSLWGSGNYGYTF. The DNA for the CDR3 is TGTGCCAGCAGCTTGTGGGGATCAGGAAACTATGGCTACACCTTC.

This clonotype was picked up one time. This chain uses TRBV2 with TRBJ1-5, with D hard to call. The ends were cut back, 6 bases at V and 7 bases at J, with 10 bases in the middle. CDR1 and CDR2 (germline): SNHLY, FYNNEI. This CDR3 is built from 12 residues. The CDR3 DNA reads as TGTGCCAGCAGCGAACGGGTCCAGCCCCAGCATTTT. Translated, it gives CASSERVQPQHF.